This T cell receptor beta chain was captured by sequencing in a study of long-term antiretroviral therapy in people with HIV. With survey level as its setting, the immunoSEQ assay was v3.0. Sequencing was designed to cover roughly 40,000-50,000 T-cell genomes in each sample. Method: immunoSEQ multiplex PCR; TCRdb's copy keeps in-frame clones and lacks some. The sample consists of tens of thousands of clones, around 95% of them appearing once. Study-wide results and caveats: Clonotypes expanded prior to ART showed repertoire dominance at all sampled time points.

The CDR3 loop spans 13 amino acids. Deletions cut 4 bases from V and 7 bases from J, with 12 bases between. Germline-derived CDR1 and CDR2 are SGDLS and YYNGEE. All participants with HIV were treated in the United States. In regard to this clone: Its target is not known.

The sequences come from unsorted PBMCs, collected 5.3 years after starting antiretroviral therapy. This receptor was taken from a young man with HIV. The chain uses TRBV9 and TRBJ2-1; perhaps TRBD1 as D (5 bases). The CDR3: CASSTARVNEQFF. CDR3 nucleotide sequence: TGTGCCAGCAGCACCGCCAGGGTGAATGAGCAGTTCTTC. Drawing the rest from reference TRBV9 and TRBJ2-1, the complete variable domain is DSGVTQTPKHLITATGQRVTLRCSPRSGDLSVYWYQQSLDQGLQFLIQYYNGEERAKGNILERFSAQQFPDLHSELNLSSLELGDSALYFCASSTARVNEQFFGPGTRLTVL.